A selection of T cell receptor beta chains follows, all from one sample in a study of control samples from healthy donors and cancer patients. The method was immunoSEQ multiplex PCR; TCRdb's version includes in-frame clones alone and lacks a portion of them. The sample lists some 150,000 clones, over 90% occurring once. Sequences were obtained from blood. These receptors were obtained from a man aged 45 to 65 in good health. Each CDR3 is given without its conserved first and last residue.

j_gene	v_gene	len	CDR3aa
TRBJ1-2	TRBV24-1	13	ATSDSRQGDYGYT
TRBJ2-1	TRBV27	17	ASSALIPSASGIDNEQF
TRBJ2-5	TRBV5-1	12	ASSLGGGQETQY
TRBJ1-2	TRBV27	15	ASSLTQGSGLRYGYT
TRBJ1-1	TRBV19	11	ASRTGGYTEAF
TRBJ2-1	TRBV18	14	ASSPAGTGGRNEQF
TRBJ1-6	TRBV28	13	ASSRLGQGNSPLH
TRBJ1-2	TRBV7-9	13	ASSLGQGAGYGYT
TRBJ1-1	TRBV5-1	11	ASSSTQGTEAF
TRBJ2-2	TRBV5-1	13	ASSLVGSTAGELF
TRBJ2-1	TRBV19	13	ASSILALAGSEQF
TRBJ1-1	TRBV5-6	12	ASSQDRVLTEAF
TRBJ1-1	TRBV19	12	ASSMGQMNTEAF
TRBJ2-7	TRBV5-1	11	ASSLMGGLEQY
TRBJ2-7	TRBV5-1	14	ASSLVPDRGSYEQY
TRBJ1-1	TRBV19	12	ASSIRTGGPEAF
TRBJ2-3	TRBV5-6	15	ASSPQRDPDHTDTQY
TRBJ1-5	TRBV23-1	14	ASSQSTKWGDQPQH
TRBJ1-6	TRBV2	13	ASSGDSSYNSPLH
TRBJ2-7	TRBV5-4	13	ASSSSGTGGYEQY
TRBJ1-5	TRBV13	10	ASSLGPDIQH
TRBJ1-5	TRBV19	15	ASSISGGGDSNQPQH
TRBJ2-7	TRBV14	11	ASRKNGVYEQY
TRBJ2-2	TRBV15	13	ATSSKGADTGELF
TRBJ1-1	TRBV19	12	ASSEDRWNTEAF
TRBJ1-3	TRBV2	14	ASSEHRGMAGNTIY
TRBJ2-7	TRBV28	12	ASRPGGPIYEQY
TRBJ2-7	TRBV5-1	13	ASSPFAGVGYEQY
TRBJ2-7	TRBV6-6	14	ASSYSQTSPTGEQY
TRBJ1-4	TRBV28	10	ASRRSGEKLF
TRBJ2-7	TRBV10-3	12	AISDNRGAYEQY
TRBJ2-1	TRBV6-5	11	ASSYVIADEQF
TRBJ2-2	TRBV5-6	14	ASNLLAGTNTGELF
TRBJ1-6	TRBV6-4	12	ASSRGQGNSPLH
TRBJ2-7	TRBV28	13	ASSSLGTGPYEQY
TRBJ1-3	TRBV6-5	12	ASRGISSGNTIY
TRBJ2-7	TRBV14	14	ASSQGWYGQNYEQY
TRBJ1-1	TRBV7-8	10	ASSLEGREAF
TRBJ2-7	TRBV7-3	12	ASSLYFQPNEQY
TRBJ2-3	TRBV28	13	ASRKTGLRTDTQY
TRBJ2-1	TRBV5-1	15	ASSFEASGRWDNEQF
TRBJ2-1	TRBV29-1	13	SVGQVAGVYNEQF
TRBJ2-5	TRBV7-9	13	ASSPERTAQETQY
TRBJ2-2	TRBV3-1/TRBV3-2	18	ASSLSRRLAGLGGTGELF
TRBJ1-1	TRBV27	10	ATGTINTEAF
TRBJ2-1	TRBV6-5	11	ASRPLVGDEQF